This passage covers 18 T cell receptor beta chains from one sample sequenced in a study of T cell responses to AZD1222 COVID-19 vaccine. The method was immunoSEQ multiplex PCR; TCRdb's version includes in-frame clones alone and lacks a portion of them. The table includes roughly 100,000 clones, 90% detected once. Material: peripheral blood, obtained on day 0 of AZD1222 vaccination. The receptors here all came from an adult in good health.

This clone was picked up one time. The V and J genes are TRBV27 and TRBJ2-4; 8 bases are shared with TRBD1. The CDR3 runs to 18 residues. V trimming: 3 bases; J trimming: 0 bases; junction bases outside the gene matches: 10. Germline V gives CDR1 MNHEY, CDR2 SMNVEV (reference sequence). The CDR3 sequence is CASSFRPRDRIAKNIQYF. Written as DNA, the CDR3 is TGTGCCAGCAGTTTTCGACCCCGGGACAGGATAGCCAAAAACATTCAGTACTTC.

The V and J genes are TRBV4-3 and TRBJ2-2; D perhaps matches TRBD2 (6 bases). Germline V gene data show CDR1 as LGHNA and CDR2 as YSLEER. Trimming took off 6 bases at V and 6 bases at J, with 14 bases between the two ends. The CDR3 is made up of 14 amino acids. CDR3 sequence: CASSPGTSAGELFF. The DNA of the CDR3 is TGCGCCAGCAGTCCCGGGACTTCAGCCGGGGAGCTGTTTTTT.

The chain uses TRBV28 and TRBJ2-2; possibly TRBD1 or TRBD2 for D (5 bases each). The V gene lost 5 bases and the J gene lost 9 bases, with 13 bases spanning the gap. The CDR3 sequence is 13 residues long. From germline, CDR1 is MDHEN and CDR2 SYDVKM. CDR3 bases: TGTGCCAGCAGTCGGGACGACCAGCGGGAGCTGTTTTTT. Its translation is CASSRDDQRELFF.

The genes are TRBV9 and TRBJ2-7; perhaps TRBD2 as D (6 bases). The CDR3 spans 13 residues. In germline, CDR1 is SGDLS, CDR2 YYNGEE. V lost 0 bases to trimming and J lost 4 bases, with 8 bases between them. The CDR3 coding sequence is TGTGCCAGCAGCGTAGGCGGGACGTACGAGCAGTACTTC. It is translated as CASSVGGTYEQYF.

V gene TRBV19 combines with J gene TRBJ2-3; the D is unclear. The CDR3 has 16 residues. Germline V gene lookup returns CDR1 LNHDA and CDR2 SQIVND (reference sequence). Trimming pared 3 bases from V and 3 bases from J, leaving 16 bases between. The chain's CDR3 is CASSIGVDPSTDTQYF. DNA for the CDR3: TGTGCCAGTAGTATCGGAGTGGATCCGTCAACAGATACGCAGTATTTT. Together with reference TRBV19 and TRBJ2-3, the CDR3 gives the full variable domain: DGGITQSPKYLFRKEGQNVTLSCEQNLNHDAMYWYRQDPGQGLRLIYYSQIVNDFQKGDIAEGYSVSREKKESFPLTVTSAQKNPTAFYLCASSIGVDPSTDTQYFGPGTRLTVL.

The chain combines TRBV27 with TRBJ2-1; 16 bases line up with TRBD2. The CDR3 contains 18 residues. Looked up from germline, CDR1 is MNHEY and CDR2 is SMNVEV (reference sequence). Trimming removed 1 base from V and 3 bases from J; junction bases left unmatched: 3. CDR3: CASSLLGLAGGLYNEQFF. CDR3 bases: TGTGCCAGCAGTTTATTGGGACTAGCGGGAGGGCTCTACAATGAGCAGTTCTTC.

The rearrangement joins TRBV7-3 to TRBJ1-1, with D uncertain. The CDR3 contains 13 residues. V shed 2 bases and J shed 1 base, with 5 bases lying between them. Germline CDR1 and CDR2: SGHTA and FQGTGA. This CDR3 is CASSLQRNTEAFF. CDR3 nucleotides: TGTGCCAGCAGCTTACAGAGGAACACTGAAGCTTTCTTT.

V is TRBV30 and J is TRBJ1-4; D is unclear. Deletions cut 2 bases from V and 7 bases from J, with 14 bases between. In germline, CDR1 is GTSNPN, CDR2 SVGIG (reference sequence). There are 14 residues in the CDR3. The CDR3 loop reads CAWSPWVSSEKLFF. The CDR3 DNA sequence: TGTGCCTGGAGTCCTTGGGTATCAAGTGAAAAACTGTTTTTT.

The CDR3 DNA reads as TGCAGCGTTGGGACAGGCCTATACGAGCAGTACTTC. Its protein is CSVGTGLYEQYF. This chain uses TRBV29-1 with TRBJ2-7; 7 bases line up with TRBD1. Germline CDR1 and CDR2: SQVTM and ANQGSEA. This CDR3 is 12 amino acids long. After removal of 4 bases from V and 4 bases from J, the junction contained 4 bases not matched to a gene.

The chain couples TRBV5-1 to TRBJ2-2; no clear D. Between the trimmed V and J ends, which lost 0 bases and 4 bases, there was a span of 13 bases. Germline values: CDR1 SGHRS, CDR2 YFSETQ. The length of the CDR3 is 16 residues. The CDR3 DNA follows: TGCGCCAGCAGCTTGGCGATCAGGACCGGCACCGGGGAGCTGTTTTTT. Its protein is CASSLAIRTGTGELFF.

The chain joins TRBV6-2 or TRBV6-3 to TRBJ2-1; D uncertain. The CDR3 loop spans 15 amino acids. V was pared by 6 bases and J by 6 bases, with 18 bases between. Germline loops: CDR1 MNHEY, CDR2 SVGEGT. CDR3 sequence: CASSQPWPLGNEQFF. CDR3 DNA: TGTGCCAGCAGCCAACCTTGGCCCCTGGGCAATGAGCAGTTCTTC.

The rearrangement joins TRBV3-1 (or the pseudogene TRBV3-2) to TRBJ2-4; no clear D gene. V was cut by 4 bases and J by 9 bases, with 10 bases left in between. Germline V gene data show CDR1 as LGHDT and CDR2 as YNNKEL (reference sequence). The CDR3 extends over 12 amino acids. The CDR3 DNA is TGTGCCAGCAGCCGCGATATAGGCATTCAGTACTTC. It encodes CASSRDIGIQYF.

The chain combines TRBV5-6 with TRBJ2-6, with TRBD1 as a possible D gene (6 bases). The CDR3 is 15 residues long. Trimming shortened V by 4 bases and J by 4 bases, and 12 bases separated the two germline ends. CDR1 and CDR2 (germline): SGHDT, YYEEEE. The CDR3 here is CASSPTGSGANVLTF. Written as DNA, the CDR3 is TGTGCCAGCAGCCCCACAGGGTCGGGGGCCAACGTCCTGACTTTC.

This chain connects TRBV30 to TRBJ1-2; D uncertain. Trimming shortened V by 2 bases and J by 2 bases, and 6 bases separated the two germline ends. The CDR3 extends over 12 amino acids. CDR1 and CDR2 from the germline V gene are GTSNPN and SVGIG (reference sequence). The CDR3 nucleotides read TGTGCCTGGAGTATGCGGAACTATGGCTACACCTTC. This gives the protein CAWSMRNYGYTF. The full variable domain, in which reference TRBV30 and TRBJ1-2 provide the parts outside the CDR3, is SQTIHQWPATLVQPVGSPLSLECTVEGTSNPNLYWYRQAAGRGLQLLFYSVGIGQISSEVPQNLSASRPQDRQFILSSKKLLLSDSGFYLCAWSMRNYGYTFGSGTRLTVV.

CDR3 sequence reads: CASSGRPLSNEKLFF. The CDR3 DNA reads TGTGCCAGCAGTGGCCGGCCATTATCTAATGAAAAACTGTTTTTT. The chain employs TRBV25-1 and TRBJ1-4; D unresolved. The CDR3 is 15 residues long. Germline-derived CDR1 and CDR2 are MGHDK and SYGVNS. V shed 4 bases and J shed 3 bases, with 12 bases lying between them.

This clone was seen more than once but under ten times. The chain joins TRBV7-3 to TRBJ2-7; possibly TRBD2 for D (5 bases). With 0 bases removed from V and 7 bases from J, the gap between germline ends came to 7 bases. This CDR3 contains 12 residues. Germline V gene data show CDR1 as SGHTA and CDR2 as FQGTGA. This CDR3 reads CASSLTPGEQYF. CDR3 coding DNA: TGTGCCAGCAGCTTAACGCCGGGGGAGCAGTACTTC.

The chain employs TRBV20-1 and TRBJ1-1; D not certain. Germline lookup yields CDR1 DFQATT and CDR2 SNEGSKA (reference sequence). With 7 bases removed from V and 6 bases from J, the gap between germline ends came to 9 bases. This CDR3 region has 10 residues. CDR3 residues: CSVRGAEAFF. CDR3 in DNA: TGCAGTGTGAGAGGTGCTGAAGCTTTCTTT.

In DNA form, the CDR3 reads TGTGCCAGCAGGATACCCCTGGGAACTGAAGCTTTCTTT. It is translated as CASRIPLGTEAFF. This chain links TRBV7-9 with TRBJ1-1; D not resolved. The CDR3 is 13 amino acids. The germline CDR1 and CDR2 sequences are SEHNR and FQNEAQ (reference sequence). V gave up 6 bases and J gave up 5 bases, with 13 bases separating them. The whole variable domain, filled in from reference TRBV7-9 and TRBJ1-1, reads DTGVSQNPRHKITKRGQNVTFRCDPISEHNRLYWYRQTLGQGPEFLTYFQNEAQLEKSRLLSDRFSAERPKGSFSTLEIQRTEQGDSAMYLCASRIPLGTEAFFGQGTRLTVV.